This T cell receptor (beta chain) derives from a study of beta chain features in type 1 diabetes. Study-wide results and limits: Shorter TCRB CDR3s, moderately but significantly so, were found in Type 1 diabetes patients in all four CD4+ subsets.

Notes on this clone: The antigen remains undetermined.

This CDR3 has 14 residues. Trimming at V came to 6 bases and at J to 3 bases, leaving 6 bases not matched to a gene. CDR1 MDHEN and CDR2 SYDVKM come from the germline V gene. TCRB transcripts that were expressed got sequenced, as all of the isolated RNA had been reverse transcribed. TCRdb's table, derived via immunoSEQ multiplex PCR, lists solely in-frame clones and lacks some. The sample consists of around 130,000 clones, approximately 9% of them appearing once. The receptor comes from a man aged 25-45 years with type 1 diabetes. The V and J genes are TRBV28 and TRBJ1-1; 8 positions match TRBD1. The specimen sequenced was central memory CD4+ T cells from blood. Written as DNA, the CDR3 is TGTGCCAGCAGAGCAGGGGGCGCCGACACTGAAGCTTTCTTT. Amino acid sequence: CASRAGGADTEAFF.